This T cell receptor beta chain was recorded in a study of T cell changes during pregnancy in multiple sclerosis. The protocol was immunoSEQ multiplex PCR, while the TCRdb copy is restricted to in-frame clones and leaves out a portion. The sample has some 85,000 clones, about 94% seen once; the top ten hold approximately 0.8%. The germline V and J ends were trimmed by 3 bases and 11 bases, with 10 bases remaining between them. The CDR3 is 11 residues long. Germline CDR1 and CDR2: SNHLY and FYNNEI. This chain links TRBV2 with TRBJ1-1, with D perhaps TRBD1 (5 bases). The source is a female donor with multiple sclerosis, enrolled in a pregnancy study. Sequences were derived from peripheral blood, sampled in the third trimester of pregnancy. The CDR3 sequence is CASSDRAAAFF. As DNA, the CDR3 is TGTGCCAGCAGTGACAGGGCTGCTGCTTTCTTT. The whole variable domain, remainder taken from reference TRBV2 and TRBJ1-1, is EPEVTQTPSHQVTQMGQEVILRCVPISNHLYFYWYRQILGQKVEFLVSFYNNEISEKSEIFDDQFSVERPDGSNFTLKIRSTKLEDSAMYFCASSDRAAAFFGQGTRLTVV.